Presented here are 12 T cell receptor beta chains from one specimen sequenced in a study of monozygotic twins with inflammatory bowel disease. TCRdb processed the 5' RACE reads again and assigns one entry to each CDR3 protein, with no DNA. The sample table includes 150,000 to 200,000 distinct CDR3 sequences. Specimen: blood. Receptors were obtained from a human donor with ulcerative colitis or Crohn's disease, or a healthy co-twin of an affected twin (not recorded which).

This chain links TRBV5-4 with TRBJ2-5; the D call from TCRdb, TRBD2, cannot be confirmed without DNA. CDR3 length: 15 amino acids. In germline, CDR1 is SGHNT, CDR2 YYREEE (reference sequence). The CDR3 spells CASSPRLADKETQYF.

This rearrangement joins TRBV5-1 to TRBJ2-7; the D call of TRBD1 rests on TCRdb alone, since no DNA is present to check it. This CDR3 spans 14 amino acids. CDR1 and CDR2 (germline): SGHRS, YFSETQ. The CDR3 loop is CASSWGTGGYEQYF.

This sequence joins TRBV15 and TRBJ2-1; no DNA is available, so the TRBD1 call from TCRdb remains unchecked. This CDR3 is built from 14 residues. CDR1 is LNHNV, CDR2 YYDKDF, per germline (reference sequence). CDR3 region: CATSRIRAGNEQFF.

The chain uses TRBV20-1 and TRBJ1-5; with no DNA, the TCRdb D assignment of TRBD1 cannot be verified. The CDR3 runs to 12 residues. Germline CDR1 reads DFQATT; CDR2 reads SNEGSKA (reference sequence). CDR3 region: CSAGTGNQPQHF.

The V gene is TRBV29-1, the J gene TRBJ1-1; TCRdb's assignment of TRBD1 cannot be checked, as there is no DNA. The CDR3 is 13 residues long. Germline V gene data show CDR1 as SQVTM and CDR2 as ANQGSEA. CDR3 loop: CSVRGRMNTEAFF.

The chain combines TRBV13 with TRBJ2-7. This CDR3 has 16 amino acids. The germline gives CDR1 PRHDT, CDR2 FYEKMQ (reference sequence). This CDR3 reads CASSLGVQDSSYEQYF.

CDR3 sequence reads: CASSTGLSGYTF. The rearrangement joins TRBV28 to TRBJ1-2. Looked up from germline, CDR1 is MDHEN and CDR2 is SYDVKM. This CDR3 contains 12 residues.

This sequence joins TRBV12-3 or TRBV12-4 and TRBJ2-1; TCRdb's assignment of TRBD2 cannot be checked, as there is no DNA. This CDR3 is 13 amino acids long. The CDR3 sequence is CASSTSSAGEQFF.

The chain employs TRBV19 and TRBJ2-4; TCRdb calls TRBD2, which cannot be checked without DNA. Germline-derived CDR1 and CDR2 are LNHDA and SQIVND (reference sequence). The CDR3 is 14 residues long. The CDR3 reads CASRATGRENIQYF.

The chain uses TRBV29-1 and TRBJ2-5; with no DNA, the TCRdb D assignment of TRBD1 cannot be verified. The CDR3 contains 12 residues. Per germline, CDR1 SQVTM and CDR2 ANQGSEA. The CDR3 loop is CSVTRTEETQYF.

This chain uses TRBV5-1 with TRBJ2-7; TCRdb indicates TRBD1, and absent DNA this call remains unverified. Germline V gene lookup returns CDR1 SGHRS and CDR2 YFSETQ. There are 14 residues in the CDR3. The CDR3 is CASCSGTGAYEQYF.

The chain has TRBV10-3 and TRBJ2-2; the D gene TCRdb calls, TRBD1, cannot be checked with no DNA. Germline lookup yields CDR1 ENHRY and CDR2 SYGVKD. The CDR3 sequence is 17 residues long. The CDR3 sequence: CAIGDRDKYTRAGELFF.